The 5 T cell receptor beta chains presented below share a single source sample, sequenced in a study of blood T cells in healthy people across ages. The authors ran a second PCR of 7 to 11 cycles using a sample-barcoded 5' primer and a J-beta primer mix. TCRdb passed the 5' RACE reads through MiXCR, listing each CDR3 protein once. Of approximately 800,000 distinct CDR3 sequences in the sample, 36% were seen once. Sequencing was carried out using blood. The receptors come from a man aged 18-30 years in good health.

The rearrangement joins TRBV9 to TRBJ2-7; D possibly corresponds to TRBD1 (6 bases). The CDR3 is 15 residues long. The germline V gene encodes CDR1 SGDLS and CDR2 YYNGEE. V lost 0 bases, J lost 7 bases, and 17 bases lay in between. In nucleotides, the CDR3 is TGTGCCAGCAGCGTAGATGAGGGTAGGGACAATGAGCAGTACTTC. This codes for CASSVDEGRDNEQYF.

The chain recombines TRBV7-2 with TRBJ1-2; D might be TRBD1 (5 bases). The V and J ends lost 5 bases and 6 bases respectively, with 10 bases between them. The CDR3 sequence is 12 residues long. Germline V CDR1 and CDR2: SGHTA, FQGNSA. Here the CDR3 reads CASSITGDGYTF. In nucleotides, the CDR3 is TGTGCCAGCAGCATAACAGGAGATGGCTACACCTTC.

The chain recombines TRBV20-1 with TRBJ1-1; unclear D gene. Per the germline V gene, CDR1 is DFQATT and CDR2 is SNEGSKA (reference sequence). The CDR3 contains 13 residues. Deletions cut 3 bases from V and 11 bases from J, with 19 bases between. CDR3 sequence reads: CSARGQPDLPAFF. CDR3 sequence (DNA): TGCAGTGCTAGGGGCCAGCCCGACCTCCCCGCTTTCTTT.

This clonotype was detected many times. The chain links TRBV12-3 or TRBV12-4 to TRBJ2-1; 13 nucleotides align to TRBD2. Trimming removed 5 bases from V and 10 bases from J; junction bases left unmatched: 5. The CDR3 extends over 14 amino acids. The chain's CDR3 is CASSIGLAGEEQFF. The CDR3 DNA follows: TGTGCCAGCAGTATCGGACTAGCGGGGGAGGAGCAGTTCTTC.

V gene TRBV20-1 combines with J gene TRBJ2-5; D uncertain. Germline assignment: CDR1 DFQATT and CDR2 SNEGSKA (reference sequence). The CDR3 is made up of 15 amino acids. Trimming stripped 1 base from V and 1 base from J, with 13 bases between. The CDR3 reads CSARARPGVQETQYF. DNA of the CDR3: TGCAGTGCTAGAGCCCGACCTGGGGTCCAAGAGACCCAGTACTTC.